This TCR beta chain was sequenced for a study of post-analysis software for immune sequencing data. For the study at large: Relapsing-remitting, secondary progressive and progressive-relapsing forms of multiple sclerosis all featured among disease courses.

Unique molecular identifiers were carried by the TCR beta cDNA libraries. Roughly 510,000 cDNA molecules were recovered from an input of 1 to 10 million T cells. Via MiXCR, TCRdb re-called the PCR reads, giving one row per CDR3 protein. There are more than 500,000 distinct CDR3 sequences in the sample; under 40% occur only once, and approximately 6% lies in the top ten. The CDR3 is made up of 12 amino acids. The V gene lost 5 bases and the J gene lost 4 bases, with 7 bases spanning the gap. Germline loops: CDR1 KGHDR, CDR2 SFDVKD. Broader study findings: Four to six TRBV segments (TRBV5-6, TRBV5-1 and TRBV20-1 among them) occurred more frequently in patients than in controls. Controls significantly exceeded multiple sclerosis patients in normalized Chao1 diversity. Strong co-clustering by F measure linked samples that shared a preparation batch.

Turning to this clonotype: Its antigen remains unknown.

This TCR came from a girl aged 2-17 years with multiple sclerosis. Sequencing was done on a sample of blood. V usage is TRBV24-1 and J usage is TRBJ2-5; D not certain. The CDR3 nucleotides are TGTGCCACCAGTGCAGGAAGAGAGACCCAGTACTTC. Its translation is CATSAGRETQYF.